These 6 T cell receptor beta chains originate from one sample sequenced in a study of blood T cell repertoires in COVID-19. Only in-frame clones appear in the TCRdb table, and some are missing; sequencing was by immunoSEQ multiplex PCR. The sample consists of about 150,000 clones, about 90% of them appearing once. The sequencing sample was made of peripheral blood. The origin of the receptors is a man in his fifties with acute or convalescent COVID-19.

The chain employs TRBV13 and TRBJ2-7; TRBD2 is a possible D gene (5 bases). Germline values: CDR1 PRHDT, CDR2 FYEKMQ (reference sequence). The V gene lost 5 bases and the J gene lost 5 bases, with 13 bases spanning the gap. This CDR3 spans 13 amino acids. The DNA of the CDR3 is TGTGCCAGCAGCACTAGTAATGCCCACGAGCAGTACTTC. This gives the protein CASSTSNAHEQYF.

The chain is built from TRBV11-2 and TRBJ1-3; D not resolved. CDR3 length: 15 amino acids. CDR1 is SGHAT and CDR2 is FQNNGV in the germline V gene. V dropped 1 base and J dropped 0 bases, with 7 bases sitting between them. The CDR3 DNA follows: TGTGCCAGCAGCTTAGGGCTCAACTCTGGAAACACCATATATTTT. This gives the protein CASSLGLNSGNTIYF. The full variable domain, its missing parts supplied by reference TRBV11-2 and TRBJ1-3, is EAGVAQSPRYKIIEKRQSVAFWCNPISGHATLYWYQQILGQGPKLLIQFQNNGVVDDSQLPKDRFSAERLKGVDSTLKIQPAKLEDSAVYLCASSLGLNSGNTIYFGEGSWLTVV.

The rearrangement uses TRBV27 and TRBJ2-7; 9 bases match TRBD2. Losses at the gene ends were 5 bases for V and 2 bases for J; bases not matched to a gene: 4. Germline-derived CDR1 and CDR2 are MNHEY and SMNVEV (reference sequence). This CDR3 region has 14 residues. The CDR3 DNA follows: TGTGCCAGCAGTCCTAGCGGGACCCCCTACGAGCAGTACTTC. Its protein is CASSPSGTPYEQYF.

The V and J genes are TRBV9 and TRBJ2-1, with D possibly matching TRBD2 (5 bases). Germline CDR1 SGDLS, CDR2 YYNGEE. The ends were cut back, 0 bases at V and 2 bases at J, with 9 bases in the middle. The CDR3 sequence is 15 residues long. CDR3 amino acids: CASSVGAEAYNEQFF. The CDR3 DNA sequence: TGTGCCAGCAGCGTAGGAGCGGAGGCCTACAATGAGCAGTTCTTC.

The chain joins TRBV3-1 (or the pseudogene TRBV3-2) to TRBJ2-7, with 12 bases lining up with TRBD2. V dropped 2 bases and J dropped 4; count of bases not matched to a gene: 6. The V gene's germline CDR1 is LGHDT and CDR2 YNNKEL (reference sequence). This CDR3 has 16 amino acids. The CDR3 reads CASSQPTSGREYEQYV. CDR3 nucleotides: TGTGCCAGCAGCCAACCGACTAGCGGGAGAGAATACGAGCAGTACGTC.

The rearrangement joins TRBV6-5 to TRBJ1-3; no clear D gene. Germline loops: CDR1 MNHEY, CDR2 SVGAGI. The CDR3 runs to 14 residues. V gave up 2 bases and J gave up 4 bases, with 9 bases separating them. CDR3 in DNA: TGTGCCAGCAGTTACCTACGGTCGGGAAACACCATATATTTT. Translation gives CASSYLRSGNTIYF.